This TCR beta chain emerged from a study of T cell responses to AZD1222 COVID-19 vaccine (dated by TCRdb to 2020 to 2022). With respect to the entire study: AZD1222 recipients with second doses at about 4 weeks or about 12 weeks were pooled, because spike-specific TCR depth and breadth did not differ between schedules. TCR sequencing covered some 250 trial participants: about 210 given two doses of AZD1222 and some 25 given two doses of MenACWY control vaccine. Enrollment into the trials was organized by age into subgroups of 18-55, 56-69 and 70-plus years, and those subgroups contained roughly 140, 27 and 60 TCR-sequenced participants, respectively. Paper-wide results and their limitations: After two AZD1222 doses, spike-specific TCR breadth and depth were significantly higher than at day 0 and than in MenACWY recipients. Participants were mostly white British, with more females than males. The authors suggested clonal diversity may have been underestimated. Because no day 14 peak-response samples were available, repertoires were characterized only after the peak T cell response. The vaccine-associated CD4 TCRs covered the entire spike protein, and the dominant responses fell in regions 160-218 and 743-854. Reportedly, close to half of the unique spike-specific TCRs recognized epitopes lying outside the regions that are mutated in the B.1.351 and B.1.1.7 variants. Conclusions about previously exposed vaccinees are limited because only five to seven AZD1222 recipients were SARS-CoV-2 seropositive at baseline. In the small 56-69-year group, the increase in depth fell short of significance, most likely because of low power.

From the cysteine up to the phenylalanine, the CDR3 has a length of 13 residues. Left in the record is the CDR3 DNA by itself, 39 bases read in frame from the first base. The germline V gene provides CDR1 MGHDK and CDR2 SYGVNS. V is reduced by 0 bases and J by 9 bases, leaving a spacing of 12 bases between them. A remark on this clone: Its antigen is still unknown. No quality values exist for individual bases; no much larger clone is one base distant.

The CDR3 regions of human TCRbeta chains were analyzed by immunosequencing. The authors processed their data as follows. TCRs in the repertoires were compared against a reference library of SARS-CoV-2-specific TCRs that had been generated with the MIRA antigen-specificity platform. Breadth was defined as the fraction of unique TCRs that were SARS-CoV-2-associated, and depth was defined as the fraction of total T cells that were SARS-CoV-2-associated. Using the MIRA data, each spike-specific TCR was assigned both to the spike region to which the TCR was reactive and to a CD4 or CD8 class. Log10-transformed breadth and depth values were compared by one-way ANOVA with Sidak's multiple comparisons tests. TCRdb mirrors the immuneACCESS table, restricted to in-frame sequences. Some clones are absent from its copies; in checked studies, under half trace to an unresolved V gene, and the reason for the others is unknown. The D gene and trimming were derived from the DNA, and the V and J assignments and clone size from that table. The sample table contains more than 95,000 clones; only one count was recorded for about 87% of them. Jointly, the top ten make up 7% to 10% of the sample.

Per the publication, the time point label means: baseline before first vaccination. Vaccinee samples were obtained from the UK trials COV001 and COV002, which included a single-blind randomized controlled phase 2/3 trial of AZD1222 (ChAdOx1 nCoV-19) in healthy adults. Trial participant PBMC samples were collected at day 0 and day 28 after the second dose for TCRbeta chain sequencing. Recombination linked TRBV25-1 to TRBJ2-7; the D gene cannot be named for sure. This material consisted of peripheral blood, taken on day 0 of AZD1222 vaccination. The receptor's source is an adult in good health. The CDR3 region has the sequence CASSEYTTSLQYF. The nucleotide sequence reads TGTGCCAGCAGTGAATATACTACCAGTTTGCAGTACTTC.